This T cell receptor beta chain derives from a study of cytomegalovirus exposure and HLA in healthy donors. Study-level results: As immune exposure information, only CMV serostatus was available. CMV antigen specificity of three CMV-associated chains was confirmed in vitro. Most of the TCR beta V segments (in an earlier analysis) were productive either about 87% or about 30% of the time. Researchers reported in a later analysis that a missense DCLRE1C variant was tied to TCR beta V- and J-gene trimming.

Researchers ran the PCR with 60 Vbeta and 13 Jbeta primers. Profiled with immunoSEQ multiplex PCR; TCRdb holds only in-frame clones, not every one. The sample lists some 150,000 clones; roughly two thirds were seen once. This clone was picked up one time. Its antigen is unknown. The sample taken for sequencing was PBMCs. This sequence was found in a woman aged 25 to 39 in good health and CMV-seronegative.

The DNA for the CDR3 is TGTGCCAGCAGTCCCTGGACTAGCGGGAGGACCACAGATACGCAGTATTTT. Protein product: CASSPWTSGRTTDTQYF. This rearrangement joins TRBV28 to TRBJ2-3, with TRBD2 identical over 14 bases. Germline V gene lookup returns CDR1 MDHEN and CDR2 SYDVKM. CDR3 size: 17 residues. With V trimmed by 5 bases and J by 2 bases, 6 bases remained unmatched.